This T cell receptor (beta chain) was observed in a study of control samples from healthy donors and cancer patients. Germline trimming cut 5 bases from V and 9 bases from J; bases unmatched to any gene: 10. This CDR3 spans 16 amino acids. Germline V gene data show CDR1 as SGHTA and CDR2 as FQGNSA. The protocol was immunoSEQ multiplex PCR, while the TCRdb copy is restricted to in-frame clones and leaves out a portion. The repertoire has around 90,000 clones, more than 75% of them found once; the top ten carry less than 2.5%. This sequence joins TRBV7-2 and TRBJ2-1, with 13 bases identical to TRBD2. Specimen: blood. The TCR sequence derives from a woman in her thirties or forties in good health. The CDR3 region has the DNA TGTGCCAGCAGCATAGGGACTAGCGGGGCCCAGGGTGAGCAGTTCTTC. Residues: CASSIGTSGAQGEQFF.